The rows below give T cell receptor beta chains drawn from one sample of a study of CXCR3-negative and CXCR3-positive naive CD8 T cells. TCRdb re-called the 5' RACE reads and shows each CDR3 protein once, DNA omitted. In total, the table holds roughly 40,000 distinct CDR3 sequences. Sequencing was performed on memory CD8+ T cells from blood. The receptors originated from a human donor in good health. Some clones in this sample may be carry-over from other donors' samples. Both conserved end residues are part of each CDR3. Each record gives: clone size, J gene, V gene, CDR3 protein. A clone size is listed for some rows: how often the clone was seen (once, few, many), or a class if it is expanded.

abundance: -; j_gene: TRBJ2-2; v_gene: TRBV7-2; CDR3aa: CASSPGAVRANTGELFF
abundance: -; j_gene: TRBJ2-1; v_gene: TRBV7-8; CDR3aa: CASSLAGGHGLNEQFF
abundance: -; j_gene: TRBJ1-5; v_gene: TRBV28; CDR3aa: CASSHQAGLVPQHF
abundance: -; j_gene: TRBJ2-3; v_gene: TRBV5-1; CDR3aa: CASSPGGAEDTQYF
abundance: -; j_gene: TRBJ2-3; v_gene: TRBV29-1; CDR3aa: CSVEGRQNTDTQYF
abundance: -; j_gene: TRBJ2-1; v_gene: TRBV10-2; CDR3aa: CASRGGDYNEQFF
abundance: medium-sized; j_gene: TRBJ2-1; v_gene: TRBV12-3/TRBV12-4; CDR3aa: CASSPTDGSYNEQFF
abundance: -; j_gene: TRBJ2-7; v_gene: TRBV21-1; CDR3aa: CASSATGAYEQYF
abundance: -; j_gene: TRBJ2-5; v_gene: TRBV29-1; CDR3aa: CSSTGVVTETQYF
abundance: -; j_gene: TRBJ2-5; v_gene: TRBV28; CDR3aa: CASSRQEGLETQYF
abundance: -; j_gene: TRBJ2-1; v_gene: TRBV20-1; CDR3aa: CSARGAGSSYNEQFF
abundance: -; j_gene: TRBJ1-5; v_gene: TRBV7-9; CDR3aa: CASSSGTGSSNQPQHF
abundance: -; j_gene: TRBJ2-7; v_gene: TRBV10-3; CDR3aa: CAIREVGQGSYEQYF
abundance: -; j_gene: TRBJ2-1; v_gene: TRBV9; CDR3aa: CASSEGQGPYNEQFF
abundance: -; j_gene: TRBJ1-1; v_gene: TRBV7-9; CDR3aa: CASSLGLVTEAFF
abundance: -; j_gene: TRBJ2-1; v_gene: TRBV2; CDR3aa: CAPKIVPYNEQFF
abundance: -; j_gene: TRBJ2-1; v_gene: TRBV29-1; CDR3aa: CSVDRSSYNEQFF
abundance: -; j_gene: TRBJ2-5; v_gene: TRBV24-1; CDR3aa: CATSDTDRGGETQYF
abundance: -; j_gene: TRBJ2-7; v_gene: TRBV7-8; CDR3aa: CASSLAGPSYEQYF
abundance: -; j_gene: TRBJ2-1; v_gene: TRBV7-6; CDR3aa: CASSLGSLGYNEQFF
abundance: medium-sized; j_gene: TRBJ2-1; v_gene: TRBV6-5; CDR3aa: CASSTGRSGEPTYNEQFF
abundance: -; j_gene: TRBJ2-2; v_gene: TRBV4-3; CDR3aa: CASSPRENTGELFF
abundance: -; j_gene: TRBJ2-1; v_gene: TRBV19; CDR3aa: CASDTRPEPTMSWQFF
abundance: -; j_gene: TRBJ2-7; v_gene: TRBV29-1; CDR3aa: CSARAQDSYEQYF
abundance: medium-sized; j_gene: TRBJ2-1; v_gene: TRBV6-4; CDR3aa: CASSDGQGGNNEQFF
abundance: -; j_gene: TRBJ2-7; v_gene: TRBV29-1; CDR3aa: CSVSQGSLDEQYF
abundance: -; j_gene: TRBJ2-1; v_gene: TRBV14; CDR3aa: CASSQSGGPYNEQFF
abundance: -; j_gene: TRBJ2-1; v_gene: TRBV23-1; CDR3aa: CASSSRGTYNEQFF
abundance: -; j_gene: TRBJ1-6; v_gene: TRBV7-9; CDR3aa: CASSFAGPRAPLHF
abundance: -; j_gene: TRBJ2-7; v_gene: TRBV6-5; CDR3aa: CASGHDNYEQYF
abundance: -; j_gene: TRBJ2-7; v_gene: TRBV9; CDR3aa: CASSAGTPADEQYF
abundance: -; j_gene: TRBJ1-5; v_gene: TRBV7-2; CDR3aa: CASSPQIEFQPQHF
abundance: -; j_gene: TRBJ2-7; v_gene: TRBV12-3/TRBV12-4; CDR3aa: CASSLWTYEQYF
abundance: -; j_gene: TRBJ1-1; v_gene: TRBV7-8; CDR3aa: CASSLEGGIPNMNTEAFF
abundance: -; j_gene: TRBJ2-7; v_gene: TRBV29-1; CDR3aa: CSVRTVSYEQYF